The T cell receptor (beta chain) described here comes from a study of shared clonotypes between healthy human individuals. Generated by immunoSEQ multiplex PCR, the TCRdb table keeps only in-frame clones and is missing some. The sample holds 2 million to 3 million clones; roughly 93% are singletons and the top ten take approximately 0.37%. The CDR3 is 15 residues long. Germline trimming cut 0 bases from V and 5 bases from J; bases unmatched to any gene: 4. The V gene's germline CDR1 is MNHEY and CDR2 SVGAGI. The sample comprised naive CD4+ T cells from PBMCs. Subset defined: CD45RA+ positively selected. The V gene is TRBV6-5, the J gene TRBJ2-7, with 10 positions matching TRBD2. The origin of this receptor is a man between 18 and 35 years old in good health. Some clones in this sample may be carry-over from other donors' samples. The CDR3 region is CASSYSLAGANEQYF. As DNA, the CDR3 is TGTGCCAGCAGTTACTCGCTAGCGGGAGCGAACGAGCAGTACTTC.